The T cell receptor (beta chain) described here comes from a study of PD-1 blockade in classical Hodgkin lymphoma. Study observations and caveats: Newly diagnosed patients were reported to start with lower TCR diversity than healthy donors. The authors have not defined what causes the repertoire differences, possibly disease activity or prior therapy.

Per germline, CDR1 SEHNR and CDR2 FQNEAQ (reference sequence). The CDR3 covers 16 residues. The J segment lost 4 bases and the V segment lost 2 bases, leaving 7 bases of the junction unmatched. The repertoire was sequenced with immunoSEQ multiplex PCR; TCRdb's copy has only in-frame clones and lacks some. The sample records 70,000 or so clones, nearly 95% being singletons. Described time point: newly diagnosed, previously untreated cHL patient sample. A comparison was provided by newly diagnosed, untreated classical Hodgkin lymphoma PBMCs. Of note for this clone: What it binds is not known.

This receptor was taken from a human donor with classical Hodgkin lymphoma. Source material: peripheral blood mononuclear cells (PBMCs). The rearrangement links TRBV7-9 to TRBJ2-1; 8 bases agree with TRBD2. The CDR3 nucleotides read TGTGCCAGCAGCTTATACTCAACTAGCGGATACAATGAGCAGTTCTTC. This encodes CASSLYSTSGYNEQFF.